This T cell receptor beta chain was captured by sequencing in a study of T cell responses to AZD1222 COVID-19 vaccine. Findings and caveats of the study: It was only 6 or 7 AZD1222 recipients who were seropositive at baseline.

This table comes from immunoSEQ multiplex PCR, and its TCRdb copy is limited to in-frame clones, with some not included. In the table there are some 120,000 clones, more than 65% of which are singletons. A note on this clone: The antigen is undetermined.

The trim removed 5 bases at V and 7 bases at J, leaving 5 bases unmatched. CDR1 is LNHDA, CDR2 SQIVND, per germline (reference sequence). The CDR3 consists of 13 residues. The source of this sequence is an adult in good health. The V and J genes are TRBV19 and TRBJ1-5; 7 nucleotides line up with TRBD1. Source: peripheral blood, taken on day 0 of AZD1222 vaccination. The CDR3 nucleotides read TGTGCCAGTAGTCAGCAGGGGGAGCAGCCCCAGCATTTT. Translated: CASSQQGEQPQHF.